This TCR beta chain was retrieved from a study of technical replicates of blood from a handful of donors. Here immunoSEQ multiplex PCR was the method, and the copy in TCRdb shows in-frame clones only, minus some. This table holds approximately 75,000 clones, approximately 97% found once. The V and J ends lost 0 bases and 4 bases, in that order; junction bases with no gene match: 3. Germline CDR1 is LNHNV and CDR2 is YYDKDF (reference sequence). The CDR3 loop spans 15 amino acids. The receptor's source is a human donor in good health. The chain links TRBV15 to TRBJ2-7, with 10 bases that match TRBD2. The sequenced material came from T cells isolated from PBMCs. The CDR3 here is CATSREPSGSYEQYF. The CDR3 DNA follows: TGTGCCACCAGCAGAGAACCTAGCGGGAGTTACGAGCAGTACTTC.